Each of the 2 T cell receptor beta chains below was sequenced from the same sample in a study of CD8 T cells in ankylosing spondylitis. TCRdb passed the 5' RACE reads through MiXCR, listing each CDR3 protein once. Here the sample spans around 320,000 distinct CDR3 sequences, less than 25% being singletons. The sequenced material came from blood, either unsorted or a sorted T cell fraction (not recorded which). The receptors here all came from a female donor with ankylosing spondylitis or in good health (not recorded which).

This clonotype showed up just a few times. The chain carries TRBV7-3 and TRBJ2-3; 9 nucleotides line up with TRBD2. V lost 5 bases, J lost 1 base, and 10 bases stayed unmatched. Germline CDR1 reads SGHTA; CDR2 reads FQGTGA. There are 17 residues in the CDR3. CDR3 coding DNA: TGTGCCAGCAGCCCCCGTGTACTAGCGGGCCGCACAGATACGCAGTATTTT. Its translation is CASSPRVLAGRTDTQYF. Full variable domain (missing parts from reference TRBV7-3 and TRBJ2-3): GAGVSQTPSNKVTEKGKYVELRCDPISGHTALYWYRQSLGQGPEFLIYFQGTGAADDSGLPNDRFFAVRPEGSVSTLKIQRTERGDSAVYLCASSPRVLAGRTDTQYFGPGTRLTVL.

The chain uses TRBV12-3 or TRBV12-4 and TRBJ2-6, with TRBD2 matching over 8 bases. The trim removed 5 bases at V and 0 bases at J, leaving 12 bases unmatched. The CDR3 covers 19 residues. DNA for the CDR3: TGTGCCAGCAGTCCCTATCGGGGGGGATCCCCCTCTGGGGCCAACGTCCTGACTTTC. Its protein is CASSPYRGGSPSGANVLTF.